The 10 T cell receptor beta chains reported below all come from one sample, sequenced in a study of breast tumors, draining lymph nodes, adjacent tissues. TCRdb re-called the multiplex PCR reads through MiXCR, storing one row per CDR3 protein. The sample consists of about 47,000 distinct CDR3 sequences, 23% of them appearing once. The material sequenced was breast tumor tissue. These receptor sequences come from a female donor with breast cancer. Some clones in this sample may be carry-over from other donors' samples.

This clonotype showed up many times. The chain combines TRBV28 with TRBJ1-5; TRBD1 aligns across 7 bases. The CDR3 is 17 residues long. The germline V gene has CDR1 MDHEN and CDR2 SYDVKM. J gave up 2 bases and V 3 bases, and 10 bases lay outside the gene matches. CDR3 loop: CASSFDQGELGNQPQHF. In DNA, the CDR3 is TGTGCCAGCAGTTTCGACCAGGGGGAGTTGGGCAATCAGCCCCAGCATTTT.

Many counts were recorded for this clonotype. DNA of the CDR3: TGTGCCAGTACTCGAGGGGGCACCGACTATGGCTACACCTTC. Amino acid sequence: CASTRGGTDYGYTF. The rearrangement links TRBV19 to TRBJ1-2; TRBD1 aligns across 7 bases. Germline loops: CDR1 LNHDA, CDR2 SQIVND (reference sequence). V was clipped by 7 bases and J by 3 bases; unmatched bases: 8. The CDR3 sequence is 14 residues long. Supplemented by reference TRBV19 and TRBJ1-2, the full variable domain reads DGGITQSPKYLFRKEGQNVTLSCEQNLNHDAMYWYRQDPGQGLRLIYYSQIVNDFQKGDIAEGYSVSREKKESFPLTVTSAQKNPTAFYLCASTRGGTDYGYTFGSGTRLTVV.

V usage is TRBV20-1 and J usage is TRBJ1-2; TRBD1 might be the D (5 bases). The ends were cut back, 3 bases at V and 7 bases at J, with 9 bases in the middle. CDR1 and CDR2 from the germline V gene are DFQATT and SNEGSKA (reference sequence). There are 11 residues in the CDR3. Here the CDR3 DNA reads TGCAGTGCTAGGGGAGGGGCTGGCTACACCTTC. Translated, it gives CSARGGAGYTF.

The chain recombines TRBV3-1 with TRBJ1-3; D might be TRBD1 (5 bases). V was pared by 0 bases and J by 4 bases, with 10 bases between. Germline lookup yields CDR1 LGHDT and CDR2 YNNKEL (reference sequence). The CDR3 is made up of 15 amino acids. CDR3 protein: CASSQDGAFGNTIYF. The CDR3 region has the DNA TGTGCCAGCAGCCAAGATGGGGCCTTCGGAAACACCATATATTTT.

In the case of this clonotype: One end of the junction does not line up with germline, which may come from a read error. The CDR3 spells CAGSERPAPDTQYF. Here the CDR3 DNA reads TGTGCCGGCAGCGAACGACCAGCCCCGGATACGCAGTATTTT. The chain carries TRBV11-3 and TRBJ2-3; D remains ambiguous. Germline V lookup: CDR1 SGHNT, CDR2 YENEEA. The CDR3 spans 14 residues.

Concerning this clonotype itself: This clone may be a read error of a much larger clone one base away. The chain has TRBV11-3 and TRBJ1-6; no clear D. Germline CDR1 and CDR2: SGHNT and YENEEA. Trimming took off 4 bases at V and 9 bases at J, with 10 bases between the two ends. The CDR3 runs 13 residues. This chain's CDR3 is CASSSDQVSPLHF. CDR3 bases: TGTGCCAGCAGCTCAGATCAAGTTTCACCCCTCCACTTT. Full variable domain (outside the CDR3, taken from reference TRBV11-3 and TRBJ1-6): EAGVVQSPRYKIIEKKQPVAFWCNPISGHNTLYWYLQNLGQGPELLIRYENEEAVDDSQLPKDRFSAERLKGVDSTLKIQPAELGDSAVYLCASSSDQVSPLHFGNGTRLTVT.

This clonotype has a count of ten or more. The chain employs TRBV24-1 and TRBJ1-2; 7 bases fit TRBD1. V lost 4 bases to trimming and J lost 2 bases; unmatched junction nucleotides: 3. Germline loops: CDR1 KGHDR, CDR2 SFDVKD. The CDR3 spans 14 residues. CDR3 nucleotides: TGTGCCACCAGTGACGGGACAGCGAACTATGGCTACACCTTC. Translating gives CATSDGTANYGYTF.

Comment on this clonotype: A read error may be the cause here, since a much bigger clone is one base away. The CDR3 spells CASSLDRGSDCGYTF. The CDR3 DNA is TGTGCCAGCTCACTTGACAGGGGCTCTGACTGTGGCTACACCTTC. V and J are TRBV18 and TRBJ1-2, with TRBD1 matching over 8 bases. Germline CDR1 KGHSH, CDR2 LQKENI. The V and J ends lost 4 bases and 7 bases, in that order; junction bases with no gene match: 11. The CDR3 has 15 amino acids.

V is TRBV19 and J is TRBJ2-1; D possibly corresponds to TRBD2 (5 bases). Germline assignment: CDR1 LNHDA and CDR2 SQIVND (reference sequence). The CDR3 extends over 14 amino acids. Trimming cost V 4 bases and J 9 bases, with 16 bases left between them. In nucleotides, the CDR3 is TGTGCCAGTAGTAGGTTAGAGGGAATCGGTGAGCAGTTCTTC. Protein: CASSRLEGIGEQFF.

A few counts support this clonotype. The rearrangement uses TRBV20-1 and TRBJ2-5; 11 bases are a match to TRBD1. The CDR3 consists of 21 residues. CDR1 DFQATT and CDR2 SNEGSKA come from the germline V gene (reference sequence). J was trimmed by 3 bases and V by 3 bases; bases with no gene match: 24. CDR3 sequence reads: CSARTLRTGGFGGGPKETQYF. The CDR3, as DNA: TGCAGTGCTAGGACCCTCCGGACAGGGGGCTTCGGCGGAGGACCAAAAGAGACCCAGTACTTC.